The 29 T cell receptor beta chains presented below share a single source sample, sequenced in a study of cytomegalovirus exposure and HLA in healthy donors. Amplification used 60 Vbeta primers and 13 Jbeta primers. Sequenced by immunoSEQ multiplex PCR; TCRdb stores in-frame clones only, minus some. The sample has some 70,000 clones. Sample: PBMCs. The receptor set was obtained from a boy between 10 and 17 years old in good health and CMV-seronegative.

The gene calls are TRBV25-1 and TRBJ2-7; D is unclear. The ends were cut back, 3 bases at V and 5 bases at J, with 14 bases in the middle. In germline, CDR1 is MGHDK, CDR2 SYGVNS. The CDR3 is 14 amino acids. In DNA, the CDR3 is TGTGCCAGCAGTGAGATTGGCGGCACTCACGAGCAGTACTTC. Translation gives CASSEIGGTHEQYF.

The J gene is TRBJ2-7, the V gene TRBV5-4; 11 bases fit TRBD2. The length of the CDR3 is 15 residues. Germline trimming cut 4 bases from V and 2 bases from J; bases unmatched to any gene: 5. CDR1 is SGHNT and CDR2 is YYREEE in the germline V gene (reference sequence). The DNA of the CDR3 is TGTGCCAGCAGCCTGTCTAGCGGGGGGACCTACGAGCAGTACTTC. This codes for CASSLSSGGTYEQYF.

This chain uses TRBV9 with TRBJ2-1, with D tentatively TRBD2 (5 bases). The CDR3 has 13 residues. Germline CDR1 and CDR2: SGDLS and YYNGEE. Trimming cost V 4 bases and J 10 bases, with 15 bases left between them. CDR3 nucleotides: TGTGCCAGCAGCCCCCCCCCGGGCGGGGAGCAGTTCTTC. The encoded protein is CASSPPPGGEQFF. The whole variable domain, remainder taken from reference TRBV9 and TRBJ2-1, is DSGVTQTPKHLITATGQRVTLRCSPRSGDLSVYWYQQSLDQGLQFLIQYYNGEERAKGNILERFSAQQFPDLHSELNLSSLELGDSALYFCASSPPPGGEQFFGPGTRLTVL.

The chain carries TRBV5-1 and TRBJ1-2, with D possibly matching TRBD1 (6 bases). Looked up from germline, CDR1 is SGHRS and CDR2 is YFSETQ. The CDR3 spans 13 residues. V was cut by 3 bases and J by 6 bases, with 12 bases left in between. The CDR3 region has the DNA TGCGCCAGCAGCTCGACGGGGACAAATGGCTACACCTTC. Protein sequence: CASSSTGTNGYTF.

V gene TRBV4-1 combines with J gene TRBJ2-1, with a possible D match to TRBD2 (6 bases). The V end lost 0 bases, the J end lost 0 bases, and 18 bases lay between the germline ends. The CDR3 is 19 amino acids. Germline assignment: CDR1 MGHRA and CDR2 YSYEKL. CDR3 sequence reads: CASSQDPLLALSSYNEQFF. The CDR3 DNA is TGCGCCAGCAGCCAAGATCCCCTCCTAGCGTTGAGCTCCTACAATGAGCAGTTCTTC.

The CDR3: CASRDRGSPLHF. CDR3 sequence (DNA): TGTGCCAGCAGGGACAGGGGTTCACCCCTCCACTTT. The rearrangement joins TRBV27 to TRBJ1-6; the match to TRBD1 covers 9 bases. The CDR3 contains 12 residues. Germline V CDR1 and CDR2: MNHEY, SMNVEV (reference sequence). V gave up 6 bases and J gave up 9 bases; unmatched junction bases: 0.

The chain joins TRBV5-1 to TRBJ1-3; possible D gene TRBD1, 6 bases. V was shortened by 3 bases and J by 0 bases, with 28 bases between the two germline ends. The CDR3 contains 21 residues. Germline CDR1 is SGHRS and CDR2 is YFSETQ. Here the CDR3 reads CASSYFITGTTETFSGNTIYF. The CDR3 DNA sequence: TGCGCCAGCAGCTACTTTATTACCGGGACAACCGAGACTTTCTCTGGAAACACCATATATTTT.

The CDR3 coding sequence is TGCGCCAGCAGCCTCGATTTAGGGACAGGGCTCACCGGGGAGCTGTTTTTT. It yields the protein CASSLDLGTGLTGELFF. This chain joins TRBV4-3 and TRBJ2-2; the match to TRBD1 covers 9 bases. Losses at the gene ends were 4 bases for V and 4 bases for J; bases not matched to a gene: 10. Per the germline V gene, CDR1 is LGHNA and CDR2 is YSLEER. The CDR3 is 17 amino acids.

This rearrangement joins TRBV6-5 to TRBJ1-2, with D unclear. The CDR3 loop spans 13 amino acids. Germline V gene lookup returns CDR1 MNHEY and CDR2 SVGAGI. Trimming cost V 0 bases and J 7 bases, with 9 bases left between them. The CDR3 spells CASSYSRLGGYTF. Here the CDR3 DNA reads TGTGCCAGCAGTTACTCGCGACTAGGTGGCTACACCTTC.

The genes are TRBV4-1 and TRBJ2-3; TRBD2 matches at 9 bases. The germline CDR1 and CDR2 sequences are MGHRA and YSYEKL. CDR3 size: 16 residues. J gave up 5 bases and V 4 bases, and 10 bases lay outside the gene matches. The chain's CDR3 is CASSRGAGGVIDTQYF. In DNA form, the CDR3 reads TGCGCCAGCAGCCGAGGAGCGGGAGGAGTCATAGATACGCAGTATTTT.

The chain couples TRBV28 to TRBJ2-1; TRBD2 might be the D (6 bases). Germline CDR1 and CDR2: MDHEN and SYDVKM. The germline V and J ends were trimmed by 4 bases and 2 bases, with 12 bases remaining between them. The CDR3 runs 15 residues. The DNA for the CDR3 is TGTGCCAGCAGTTCGTTTGCGGGACCCTACAATGAGCAGTTCTTC. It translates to CASSSFAGPYNEQFF.

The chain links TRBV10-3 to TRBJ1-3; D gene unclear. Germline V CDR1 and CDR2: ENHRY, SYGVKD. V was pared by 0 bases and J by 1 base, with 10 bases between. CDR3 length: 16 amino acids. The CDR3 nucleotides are TGTGCCATCAGTGAGTCGGCCAGGCTTTCTGGAAACACCATATATTTT. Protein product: CAISESARLSGNTIYF.

CDR3 protein: CASSGRTSGSYEQYF. In nucleotides, the CDR3 is TGTGCCAGCAGTGGGCGGACTAGCGGGAGTTACGAGCAGTACTTC. The genes are TRBV6-1 and TRBJ2-5; TRBD2 matches at 13 bases. TRBJ2-7 explains the end of the DNA better; the J call may be wrong. From germline, CDR1 is MNHNS and CDR2 SASEGT. The CDR3 has 15 residues.

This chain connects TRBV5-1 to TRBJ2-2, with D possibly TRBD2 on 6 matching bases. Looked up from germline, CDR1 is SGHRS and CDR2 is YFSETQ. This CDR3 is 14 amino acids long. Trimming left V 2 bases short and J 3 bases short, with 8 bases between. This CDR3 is CASSFSGDTGELFF. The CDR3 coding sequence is TGCGCCAGCAGCTTTTCGGGGGACACCGGGGAGCTGTTTTTT.

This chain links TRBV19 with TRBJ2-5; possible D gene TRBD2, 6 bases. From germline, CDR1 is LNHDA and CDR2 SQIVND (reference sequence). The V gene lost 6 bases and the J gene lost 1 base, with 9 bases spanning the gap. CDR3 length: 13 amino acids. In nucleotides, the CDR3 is TGTGCCAGTAGGGGACTGACCCAAGAGACCCAGTACTTC. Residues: CASRGLTQETQYF. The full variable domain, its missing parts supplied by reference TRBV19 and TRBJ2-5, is DGGITQSPKYLFRKEGQNVTLSCEQNLNHDAMYWYRQDPGQGLRLIYYSQIVNDFQKGDIAEGYSVSREKKESFPLTVTSAQKNPTAFYLCASRGLTQETQYFGPGTRLLVL.

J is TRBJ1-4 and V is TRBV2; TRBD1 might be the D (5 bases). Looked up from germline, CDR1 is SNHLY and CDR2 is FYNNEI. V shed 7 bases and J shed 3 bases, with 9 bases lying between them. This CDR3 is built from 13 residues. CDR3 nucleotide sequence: TGTGCCAGCAAGGGGCTAGCTAATGAAAAACTGTTTTTT. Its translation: CASKGLANEKLFF.

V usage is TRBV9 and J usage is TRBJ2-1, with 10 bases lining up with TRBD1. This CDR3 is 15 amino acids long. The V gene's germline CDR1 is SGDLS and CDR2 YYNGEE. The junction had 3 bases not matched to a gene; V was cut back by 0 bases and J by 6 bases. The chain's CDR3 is CASSVEGQGINEQFF. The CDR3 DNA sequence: TGTGCCAGCAGCGTAGAGGGACAGGGGATCAATGAGCAGTTCTTC.

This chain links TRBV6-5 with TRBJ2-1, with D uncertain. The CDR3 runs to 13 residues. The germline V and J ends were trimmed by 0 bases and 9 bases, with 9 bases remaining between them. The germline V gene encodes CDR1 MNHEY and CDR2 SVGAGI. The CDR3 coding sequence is TGTGCCAGCAGTTACTCCCAGCGTGGTGAGCAGTTCTTC. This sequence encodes CASSYSQRGEQFF.

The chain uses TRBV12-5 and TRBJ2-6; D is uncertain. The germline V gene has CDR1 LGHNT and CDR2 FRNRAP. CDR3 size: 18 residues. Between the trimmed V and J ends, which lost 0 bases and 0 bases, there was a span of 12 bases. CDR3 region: CASGLVRPVTSGANVLTF. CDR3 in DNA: TGTGCTAGTGGTTTGGTACGTCCAGTTACCTCTGGGGCCAACGTCCTGACTTTC.

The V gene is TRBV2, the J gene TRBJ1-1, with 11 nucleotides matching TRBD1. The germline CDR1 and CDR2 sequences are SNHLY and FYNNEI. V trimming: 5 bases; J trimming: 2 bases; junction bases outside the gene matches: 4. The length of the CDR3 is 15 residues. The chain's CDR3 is CASSTDRGRNTEAFF. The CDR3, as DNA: TGTGCCAGCAGTACGGACAGGGGGCGTAACACTGAAGCTTTCTTT.

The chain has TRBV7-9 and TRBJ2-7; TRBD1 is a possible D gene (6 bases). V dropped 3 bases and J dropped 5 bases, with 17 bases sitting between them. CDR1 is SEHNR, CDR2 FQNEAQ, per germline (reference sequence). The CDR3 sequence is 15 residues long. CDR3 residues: CASSFRDTSSHEQYF. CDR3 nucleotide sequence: TGTGCCAGCAGCTTCCGGGACACCAGCAGCCACGAGCAGTACTTC.

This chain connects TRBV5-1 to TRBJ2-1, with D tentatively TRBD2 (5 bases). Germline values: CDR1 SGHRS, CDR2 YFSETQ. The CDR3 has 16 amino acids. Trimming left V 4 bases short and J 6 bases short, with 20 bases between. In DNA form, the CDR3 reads TGCGCCAGCAGCCCCTGGGGTGGGAGTGGAGGCAATGAGCAGTTCTTC. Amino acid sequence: CASSPWGGSGGNEQFF.

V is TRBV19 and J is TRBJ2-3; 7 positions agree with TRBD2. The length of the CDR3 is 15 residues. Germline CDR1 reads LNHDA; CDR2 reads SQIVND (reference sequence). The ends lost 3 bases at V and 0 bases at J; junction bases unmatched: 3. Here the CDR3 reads CASSMLAVSTDTQYF. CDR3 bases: TGTGCCAGTAGTATGCTAGCGGTTAGCACAGATACGCAGTATTTT.

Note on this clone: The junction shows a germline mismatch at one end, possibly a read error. The CDR3 DNA sequence: TGTGCCGGGGACAGCAGCTCCGACAATGAGCAGTTCTTC. Translated: CAGDSSSDNEQFF. V and J are TRBV30 and TRBJ2-1, with 7 bases that match TRBD1. The CDR3 is made up of 13 amino acids. In germline, CDR1 is GTSNPN, CDR2 SVGIG (reference sequence).

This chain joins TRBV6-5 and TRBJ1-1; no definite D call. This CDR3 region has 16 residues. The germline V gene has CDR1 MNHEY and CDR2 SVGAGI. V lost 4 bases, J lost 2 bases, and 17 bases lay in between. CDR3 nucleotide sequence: TGTGCCAGCAGTTGGACGAGTACGGGGAGCAACACTGAAGCTTTCTTT. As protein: CASSWTSTGSNTEAFF.

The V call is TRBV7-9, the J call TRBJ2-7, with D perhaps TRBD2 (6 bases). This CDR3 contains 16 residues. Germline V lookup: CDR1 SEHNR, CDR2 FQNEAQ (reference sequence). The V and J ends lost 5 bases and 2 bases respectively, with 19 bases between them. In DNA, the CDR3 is TGTGCCAGCAGCCGGCGGGACCTAAAACCAACCTACGAGCAGTACTTC. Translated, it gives CASSRRDLKPTYEQYF.

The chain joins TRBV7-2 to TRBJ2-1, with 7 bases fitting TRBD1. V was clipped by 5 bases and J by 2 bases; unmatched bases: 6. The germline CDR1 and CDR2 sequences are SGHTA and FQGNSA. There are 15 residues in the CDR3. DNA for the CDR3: TGTGCCAGCAGCGCCCGACAGGGAGCCTACAATGAGCAGTTCTTC. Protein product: CASSARQGAYNEQFF.

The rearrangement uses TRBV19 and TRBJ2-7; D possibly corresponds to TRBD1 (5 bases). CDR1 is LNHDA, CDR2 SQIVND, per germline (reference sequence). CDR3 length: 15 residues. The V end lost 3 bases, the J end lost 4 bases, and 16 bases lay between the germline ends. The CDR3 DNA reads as TGTGCCAGTAGTATTGAGAAAGTAAAGGGGTACGAGCAGTACTTC. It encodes CASSIEKVKGYEQYF.

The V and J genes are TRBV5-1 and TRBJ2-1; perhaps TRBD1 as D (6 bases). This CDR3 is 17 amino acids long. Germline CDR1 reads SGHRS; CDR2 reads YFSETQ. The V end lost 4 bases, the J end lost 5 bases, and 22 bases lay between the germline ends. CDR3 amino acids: CASSPQKYTGTDNEQFF. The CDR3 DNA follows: TGCGCCAGCAGCCCGCAAAAATATACAGGGACCGACAATGAGCAGTTCTTC.